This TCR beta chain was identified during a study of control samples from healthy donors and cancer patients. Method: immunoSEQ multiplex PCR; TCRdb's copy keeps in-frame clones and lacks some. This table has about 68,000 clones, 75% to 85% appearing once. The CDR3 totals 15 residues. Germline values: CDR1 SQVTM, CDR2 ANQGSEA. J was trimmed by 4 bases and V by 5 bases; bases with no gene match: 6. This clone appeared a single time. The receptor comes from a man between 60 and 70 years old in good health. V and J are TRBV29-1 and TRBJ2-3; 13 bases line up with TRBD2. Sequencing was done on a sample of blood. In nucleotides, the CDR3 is TGCAGCGTTTCCGGGACTAGCGGGATGGCAGATACGCAGTATTTT. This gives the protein CSVSGTSGMADTQYF.